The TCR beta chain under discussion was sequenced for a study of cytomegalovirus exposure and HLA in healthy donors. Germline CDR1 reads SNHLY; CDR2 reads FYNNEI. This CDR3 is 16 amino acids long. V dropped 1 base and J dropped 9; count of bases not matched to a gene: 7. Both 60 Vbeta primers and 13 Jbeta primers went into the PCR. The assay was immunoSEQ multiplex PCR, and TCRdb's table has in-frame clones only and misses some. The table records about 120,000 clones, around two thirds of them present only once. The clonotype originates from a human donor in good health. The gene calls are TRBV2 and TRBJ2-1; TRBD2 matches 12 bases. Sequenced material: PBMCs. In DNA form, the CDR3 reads TGTGCCAGCAGTGAAGTCCCTAGCGGGAGGGCTGTTGAGCAGTTCTTC. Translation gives CASSEVPSGRAVEQFF.